These T cell receptor beta chains were read from a single sample in a study of blood T cell repertoires in COVID-19. Libraries were prepared by immunoSEQ multiplex PCR; TCRdb keeps only in-frame clonotypes and omits some of them. The sample has about 220,000 clones; 80% to 90% are singletons. The sample taken for sequencing was peripheral blood. The receptors shown here come from an older woman who had recovered from COVID-19. Both conserved end residues are part of each CDR3.

cdr3_length v_call cdr3_aa
16 TRBV24-1 CATSLRRDLLTYEQYF
17 TRBV4-1 CASSQDLRQGGNSPLHF
15 TRBV6-1 CASSDTGATNEKLFF
12 TRBV5-1 CASSLNSYEQYF
15 TRBV19 CASSIRAGDTYEQYF
15 TRBV4-2 CASSRDRGHHYGYTF
15 TRBV7-6 CASSLEGGGTGELFF
11 TRBV6-5 CASGRDQPQHF
13 TRBV6-1 CASSDTVGETQYF
15 TRBV6-2/TRBV6-3 CASSPKTEPPYEQYF
19 TRBV5-6 CASSSGPRTSGGYSDEQFF
15 TRBV10-3 CAVGSSRSGTGELFF
16 TRBV7-8 CASSFGTSGVADTQYF
14 TRBV5-6 CASSSTVRNQPQHF
13 TRBV11-3 CASSPRGSGELFF
12 TRBV6-6 CASSYTTDTQYF
13 TRBV5-8 CASSLGQDYGYTF
13 TRBV5-1 CASSSGHSGGYTF
14 TRBV10-1 CASSETASKREQFF
16 TRBV27 CASSLSWAGNTGELFF
14 TRBV4-2 CASSQELMNTEAFF
15 TRBV7-3 CASSFGTGYTDTQYF
12 TRBV6-6 CASSPQGNGYTF
14 TRBV3-1/TRBV3-2 CASSRRGGLETQYF
14 TRBV11-1 CASRDSSGGDTQYF
13 TRBV6-2/TRBV6-3 CASSYPGNQPQHF
19 TRBV4-1 CASSKDLRQSFGGNSPLHF
15 TRBV25-1 CASSATGGWDSEAFF
13 TRBV3-1/TRBV3-2 CASSQGTFSEQYF
13 TRBV15 CATSRGGGNEQFF
17 TRBV9 CASSAVPTVWGNYGYTF
16 TRBV7-3 CASSPRQGSHTGELFF
15 TRBV2 CASRTGKHTNEKLFF
13 TRBV28 CASSPGSNQPQHF
16 TRBV9 CASSVESGGVAETQYF
12 TRBV15 CATGGFYNEQFF
14 TRBV9 CASSVTGLDYEQYF
11 TRBV30 CAWSVQSGYTF
12 TRBV12-3/TRBV12-4 CASCGGGDIQYF
16 TRBV6-5 CASSYSGTGFQETQYF
13 TRBV6-5 CASSSNRGYGYTF
14 TRBV2 CASSGTGGWNEQFF